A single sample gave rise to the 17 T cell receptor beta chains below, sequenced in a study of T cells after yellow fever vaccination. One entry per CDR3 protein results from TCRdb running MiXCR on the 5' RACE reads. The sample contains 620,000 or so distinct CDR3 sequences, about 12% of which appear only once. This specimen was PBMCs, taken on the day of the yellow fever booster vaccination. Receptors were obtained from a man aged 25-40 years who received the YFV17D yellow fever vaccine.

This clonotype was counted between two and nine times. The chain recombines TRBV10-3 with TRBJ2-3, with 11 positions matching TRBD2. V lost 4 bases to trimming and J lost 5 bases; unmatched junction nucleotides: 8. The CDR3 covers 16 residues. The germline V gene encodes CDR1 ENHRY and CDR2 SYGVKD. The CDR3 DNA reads TGTGCCATCAGTGCTGAAACTAGCGGGAGTCGAGATACGCAGTATTTT. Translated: CAISAETSGSRDTQYF.

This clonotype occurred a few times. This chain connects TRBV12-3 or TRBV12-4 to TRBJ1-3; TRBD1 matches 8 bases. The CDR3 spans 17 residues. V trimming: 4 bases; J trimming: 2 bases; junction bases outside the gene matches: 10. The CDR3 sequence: CASSSLSGQGAGNTIYF. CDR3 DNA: TGTGCCAGCAGTTCGCTGAGCGGACAGGGAGCTGGAAACACCATATATTTT.

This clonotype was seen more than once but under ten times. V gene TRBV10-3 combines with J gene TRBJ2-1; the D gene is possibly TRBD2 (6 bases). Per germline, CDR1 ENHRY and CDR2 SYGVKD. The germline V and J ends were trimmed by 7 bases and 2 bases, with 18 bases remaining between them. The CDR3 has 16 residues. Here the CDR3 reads CAIIDTGGATYNEQFF. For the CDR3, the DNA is TGTGCCATCATTGATACCGGAGGGGCTACCTACAATGAGCAGTTCTTC.

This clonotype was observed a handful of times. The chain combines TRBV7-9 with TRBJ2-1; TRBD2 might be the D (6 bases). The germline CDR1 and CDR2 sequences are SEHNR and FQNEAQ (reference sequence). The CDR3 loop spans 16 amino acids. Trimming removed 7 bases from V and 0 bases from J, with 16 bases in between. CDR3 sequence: CASTPRGSGSYNEQFF. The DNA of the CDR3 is TGTGCCAGCACCCCTCGGGGGTCGGGCTCCTACAATGAGCAGTTCTTC.

CDR3 in DNA: TGCAGTGCTCGCCAGACAGGGACCGTGGCTGAAGCTTTCTTT. Translation: CSARQTGTVAEAFF. The chain recombines TRBV20-1 with TRBJ1-1; the match to TRBD1 covers 7 bases. The V and J ends lost 5 bases and 6 bases, in that order; junction bases with no gene match: 12. Germline CDR1 and CDR2: DFQATT and SNEGSKA (reference sequence). This CDR3 has 14 residues.

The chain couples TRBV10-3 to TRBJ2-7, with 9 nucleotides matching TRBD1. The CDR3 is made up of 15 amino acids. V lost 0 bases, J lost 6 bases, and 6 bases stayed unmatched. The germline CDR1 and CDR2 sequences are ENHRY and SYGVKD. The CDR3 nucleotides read TGTGCCATCAGTGAGTCGATAGGGACAGGGTCCGAGCAGTACTTC. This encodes CAISESIGTGSEQYF.

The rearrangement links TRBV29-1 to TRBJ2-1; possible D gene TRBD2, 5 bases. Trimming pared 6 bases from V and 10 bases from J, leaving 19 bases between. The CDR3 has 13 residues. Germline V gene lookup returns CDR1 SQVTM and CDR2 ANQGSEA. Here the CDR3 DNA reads TGCAGCGTGGGTGGACTGACCGGATGGGAGCAGTTCTTC. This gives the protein CSVGGLTGWEQFF.

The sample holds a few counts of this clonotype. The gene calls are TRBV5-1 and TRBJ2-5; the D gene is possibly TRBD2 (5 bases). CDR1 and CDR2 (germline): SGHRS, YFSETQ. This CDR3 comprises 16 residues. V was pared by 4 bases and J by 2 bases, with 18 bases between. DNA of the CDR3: TGCGCCAGCAGCCTTCAGCTAGCTAGCAGACAAGAGACCCAGTACTTC. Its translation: CASSLQLASRQETQYF.

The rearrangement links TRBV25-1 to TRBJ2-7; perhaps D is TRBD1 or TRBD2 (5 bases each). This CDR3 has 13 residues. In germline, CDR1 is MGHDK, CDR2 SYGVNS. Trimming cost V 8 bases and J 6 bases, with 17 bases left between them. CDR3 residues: CASSRDPHFEQYF. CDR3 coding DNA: TGTGCCAGCTCCCGGGACCCTCATTTCGAGCAGTACTTC.

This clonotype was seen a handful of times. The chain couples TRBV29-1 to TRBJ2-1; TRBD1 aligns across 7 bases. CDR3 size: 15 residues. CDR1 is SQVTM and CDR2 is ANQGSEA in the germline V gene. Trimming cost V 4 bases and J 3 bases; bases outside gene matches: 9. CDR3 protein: CSVARTGTVYNEQFF. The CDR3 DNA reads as TGCAGCGTTGCCCGGACCGGGACAGTCTACAATGAGCAGTTCTTC.

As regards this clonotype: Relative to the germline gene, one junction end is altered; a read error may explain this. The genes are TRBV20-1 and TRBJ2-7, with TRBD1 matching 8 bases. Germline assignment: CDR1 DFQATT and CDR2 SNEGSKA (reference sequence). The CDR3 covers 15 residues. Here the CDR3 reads CCARRTGIGVYEQYF. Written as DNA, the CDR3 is TGCTGTGCTAGGAGGACAGGGATAGGCGTCTACGAGCAGTACTTC.

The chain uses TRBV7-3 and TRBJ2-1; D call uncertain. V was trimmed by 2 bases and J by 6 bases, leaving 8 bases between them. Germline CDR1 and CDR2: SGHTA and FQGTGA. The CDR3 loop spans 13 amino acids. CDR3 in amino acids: CASSLLGINEQFF. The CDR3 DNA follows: TGTGCCAGCAGCTTACTAGGGATCAATGAGCAGTTCTTC.

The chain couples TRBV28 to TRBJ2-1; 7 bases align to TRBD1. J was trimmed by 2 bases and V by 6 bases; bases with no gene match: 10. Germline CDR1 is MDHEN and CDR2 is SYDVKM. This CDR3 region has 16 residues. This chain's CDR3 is CASSYDQGDPYNEQFF. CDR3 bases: TGTGCCAGCAGCTACGATCAGGGGGATCCCTACAATGAGCAGTTCTTC.

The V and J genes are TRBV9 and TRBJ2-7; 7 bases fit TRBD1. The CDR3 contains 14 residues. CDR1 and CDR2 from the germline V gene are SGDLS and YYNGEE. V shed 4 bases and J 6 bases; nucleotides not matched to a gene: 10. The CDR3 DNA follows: TGTGCCAGCAGCACCCTGGACAGGACCCTCGAGCAGTACTTC. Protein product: CASSTLDRTLEQYF.

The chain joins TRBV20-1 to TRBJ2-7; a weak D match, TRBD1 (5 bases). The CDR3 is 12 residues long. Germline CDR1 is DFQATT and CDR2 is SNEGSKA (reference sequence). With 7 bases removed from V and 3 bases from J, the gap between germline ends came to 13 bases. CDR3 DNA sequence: TGCAGTGTGGCAGGGAACGGCTACGAGCAGTACTTC. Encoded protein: CSVAGNGYEQYF.

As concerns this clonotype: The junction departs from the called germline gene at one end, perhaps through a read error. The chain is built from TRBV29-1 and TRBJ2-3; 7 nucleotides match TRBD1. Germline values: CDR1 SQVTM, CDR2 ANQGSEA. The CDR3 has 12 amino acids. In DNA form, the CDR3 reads TGCAGCGTTGAGCCGGGGACAGATATGCAGTATTTT. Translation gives CSVEPGTDMQYF.

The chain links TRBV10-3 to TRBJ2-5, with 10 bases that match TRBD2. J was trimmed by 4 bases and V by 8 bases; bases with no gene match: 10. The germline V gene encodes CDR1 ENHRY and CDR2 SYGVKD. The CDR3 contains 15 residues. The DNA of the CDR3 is TGTGCCATCGGGAAAACTAGCGGGGCTGGAGAGACCCAGTACTTC. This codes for CAIGKTSGAGETQYF.